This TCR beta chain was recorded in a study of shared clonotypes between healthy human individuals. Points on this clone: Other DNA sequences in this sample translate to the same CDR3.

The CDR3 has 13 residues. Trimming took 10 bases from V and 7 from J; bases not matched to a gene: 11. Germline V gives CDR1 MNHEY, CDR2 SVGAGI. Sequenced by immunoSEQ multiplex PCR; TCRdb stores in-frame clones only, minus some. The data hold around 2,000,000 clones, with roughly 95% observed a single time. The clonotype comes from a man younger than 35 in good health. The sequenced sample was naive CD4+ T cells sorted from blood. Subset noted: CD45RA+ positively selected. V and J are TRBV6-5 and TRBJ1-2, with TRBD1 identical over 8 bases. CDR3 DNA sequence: TGTGCCACCAAATTGACAGGGGATCTTGGCTACACCTTC. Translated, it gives CATKLTGDLGYTF.